The 6 T cell receptor beta chains below were found in one sample sequenced in a study of cytomegalovirus exposure and HLA in healthy donors. PCR primers comprised 60 Vbeta and 13 Jbeta primers. Here immunoSEQ multiplex PCR was the method, and the copy in TCRdb shows in-frame clones only, minus some. The table lists about 160,000 clones, approximately 79% of them singletons. The sequenced sample was PBMCs. Receptors were obtained from a woman in her fifties or sixties in good health and CMV-seropositive.

This chain links TRBV5-1 with TRBJ2-3, with 7 bases lining up with TRBD1. The CDR3 is 15 residues long. V shed 0 bases, J shed 3 bases, and the junction held 4 bases outside the gene matches. Germline CDR1 SGHRS, CDR2 YFSETQ. Here the CDR3 DNA reads TGCGCCAGCAGCTTGGGGCAGGGGGTTACAGATACGCAGTATTTT. Translated, it gives CASSLGQGVTDTQYF.

This chain connects TRBV5-1 to TRBJ2-7, with TRBD1 matching over 7 bases. The CDR3 runs to 15 residues. Trimming at V came to 4 bases and at J to 2 bases, leaving 9 bases not matched to a gene. Looked up from germline, CDR1 is SGHRS and CDR2 is YFSETQ. In nucleotides, the CDR3 is TGCGCCAGCAGCGTTGGTGACAGGGTCCCCTACGAGCAGTACTTC. It yields the protein CASSVGDRVPYEQYF.

V usage is TRBV2 and J usage is TRBJ2-3, with D tentatively TRBD2 (7 bases). The ends were cut back, 6 bases at V and 1 base at J, with 17 bases in the middle. Looked up from germline, CDR1 is SNHLY and CDR2 is FYNNEI. The CDR3 runs 16 residues. The CDR3 bases are TGTGCCAGCAGGGGAGGGGGAGCGGGGCGCACAGATACGCAGTATTTT. Translated: CASRGGGAGRTDTQYF.

J is TRBJ1-1 and V is TRBV19, with a weak D call TRBD1 (5 bases). CDR3 size: 12 residues. Trimming left V 7 bases short and J 4 bases short, with 10 bases between. CDR1 LNHDA and CDR2 SQIVND come from the germline V gene (reference sequence). The CDR3: CASIWGTTEAFF. CDR3 nucleotide sequence: TGTGCCAGTATCTGGGGCACCACTGAAGCTTTCTTT.

The chain couples TRBV11-2 to TRBJ1-1; weak D call: TRBD1 (6 bases). The CDR3 sequence is 13 residues long. From germline, CDR1 is SGHAT and CDR2 FQNNGV. V gave up 5 bases and J gave up 4 bases, with 11 bases separating them. The CDR3 coding sequence is TGTGCCAGCAGCCCGCAGGGGCCCACTGAAGCTTTCTTT. It translates to CASSPQGPTEAFF. Full variable domain (outside the CDR3, taken from reference TRBV11-2 and TRBJ1-1): EAGVAQSPRYKIIEKRQSVAFWCNPISGHATLYWYQQILGQGPKLLIQFQNNGVVDDSQLPKDRFSAERLKGVDSTLKIQPAKLEDSAVYLCASSPQGPTEAFFGQGTRLTVV.

The V and J genes are TRBV6-1 and TRBJ1-4; D perhaps matches TRBD1 (5 bases). Germline values: CDR1 MNHNS, CDR2 SASEGT. V was shortened by 3 bases and J by 6 bases, with 17 bases between the two germline ends. The CDR3 has 16 residues. The CDR3, as DNA: TGTGCCAGCAGTGACCTACGGGGGGGATGGGATGAAAAACTGTTTTTT. It specifies CASSDLRGGWDEKLFF.